The table lists the clone carrying this TCR beta chain with many counts. The data belong to a study of neurological immune-mediated disorders. TCRdb reanalysed the 5' RACE reads using MiXCR and keeps one entry per CDR3 protein. Seen here are 50,000 to 70,000 distinct CDR3 sequences, 4.5% to 5.5% observed once, and the top ten hold around 7%. The germline gives CDR1 SQVTM, CDR2 ANQGSEA. The V end was cut by 7 bases, the J end by 1 base, with 13 bases between. The CDR3 has 13 residues. The receptor's source is a man aged 25-40 years with multiple sclerosis. What was sequenced was PBMCs. The chain recombines TRBV29-1 with TRBJ1-1; perhaps TRBD1 as D (6 bases). CDR3 in DNA: TGCAGCGGGGTTAGGGGGGGGAACACTGAAGCTTTCTTT. The encoded protein is CSGVRGGNTEAFF. The full variable domain, in which reference TRBV29-1 and TRBJ1-1 provide the parts outside the CDR3, is SAVISQKPSRDICQRGTSLTIQCQVDSQVTMMFWYRQQPGQSLTLIATANQGSEATYESGFVIDKFPISRPNLTFSTLTVSNMSPEDSSIYLCSGVRGGNTEAFFGQGTRLTVV.